This TCR beta chain was captured in a study of blood T cell repertoires in COVID-19. Study details: The United States, Italy and Spain supplied acute and convalescent COVID-19 samples. T cells, B-cell-depleted T cells, or PBMCs provided the cDNA or gDNA that served as material.

Trimming removed 1 base from V and 7 bases from J, with 14 bases in between. Germline CDR1 is SGDLS and CDR2 is YYNGEE. CDR3 length: 15 residues. Those enrolled in Seattle joined during active infection and were followed longitudinally afterward. The data were produced by immunoSEQ multiplex PCR, yet TCRdb's version contains in-frame clones alone and is incomplete. The data show about 68,000 clones, with around 90% seen just once and 3.4% held by the top ten. The J gene is TRBJ2-2, the V gene TRBV9, with D perhaps TRBD2 (6 bases). The specimen sequenced was peripheral blood. The clonotype was recovered from a woman aged 50 to 60 with COVID-19, enrolled during active disease. The CDR3 protein is CASSVMPGENGELFF. DNA of the CDR3: TGTGCCAGCAGCGTAATGCCGGGAGAAAACGGGGAGCTGTTTTTT.